This is a list of T cell receptor beta chains from one sample in a study of graft-versus-host responses after intestinal transplantation. The table came from immunoSEQ multiplex PCR; TCRdb's copy has only in-frame clones and leaves some out. The repertoire holds 84,000 or so clones, about four fifths seen once, with 0.65% to 0.95% in the top ten. These TCRs are of unknown antigen specificity. Sequencing used unstimulated CD4+ T cells sorted from spleen or lymph node cells, obtained before intestinal transplant. These receptors were obtained from a human donor who received an intestinal transplant. Both conserved end residues are part of each CDR3. A D gene is named only where the DNA matches it firmly. Size is stated for part of the rows, as once, few or many counts, or as a class when the clone is expanded.

CDR3aa: CASSSRTGGANTQYF
CDR3nt: TGCGCCAGCAGCTCGAGGACAGGGGGCGCGAATACGCAGTATTTT
v_gene: TRBV5-1
abundance: -
d_gene: TRBD1
j_gene: TRBJ2-3

CDR3aa: CASSADSLSTEAFF
CDR3nt: TGCGCCAGCAGCGCCGACAGTCTCTCCACTGAAGCTTTCTTT
v_gene: TRBV5-1
abundance: -
d_gene: -
j_gene: TRBJ1-1

CDR3aa: CASSQEGRVSNQPQHF
CDR3nt: TGTGCCAGCAGCCAAGAGGGCAGGGTGAGCAATCAGCCCCAGCATTTT
v_gene: TRBV4-2
abundance: -
d_gene: -
j_gene: TRBJ1-5

CDR3aa: CASSLFPSGQEGTGELFF
CDR3nt: TGTGCCAGCAGTTTGTTCCCTTCGGGACAGGAGGGGACCGGGGAGCTGTTTTTT
v_gene: TRBV28
abundance: -
d_gene: TRBD1
j_gene: TRBJ2-2

CDR3aa: CASSELDRAYEQYF
CDR3nt: TGTGCCAGCAGTGAATTGGACAGGGCCTACGAGCAGTACTTC
v_gene: TRBV6-1
abundance: -
d_gene: TRBD1
j_gene: TRBJ2-7

CDR3aa: CASSPWTSGGFKETQYF
CDR3nt: TGTGCCAGCAGCCCGTGGACTAGCGGTGGATTTAAAGAGACCCAGTACTTC
v_gene: TRBV7-9
abundance: -
d_gene: TRBD2
j_gene: TRBJ2-5

CDR3aa: CATSWTGGQYGELFF
CDR3nt: TGTGCCACATCATGGACGGGGGGGCAATACGGGGAGCTGTTTTTT
v_gene: TRBV27
abundance: -
d_gene: TRBD2
j_gene: TRBJ2-2

CDR3aa: CASSLRTSTDTQYF
CDR3nt: TGTGCCAGCAGCTTAAGGACTAGCACAGATACGCAGTATTTT
v_gene: TRBV7-2
abundance: -
d_gene: -
j_gene: TRBJ2-3

CDR3aa: CASSFQGISNQPQHF
CDR3nt: TGTGCCAGCAGTTTCCAGGGTATTAGCAATCAGCCCCAGCATTTT
v_gene: TRBV28
abundance: once
d_gene: -
j_gene: TRBJ1-5

CDR3aa: CASSPDTDSEQFF
CDR3nt: TGTGCCAGCTCACCCGACACGGACTCGGAGCAGTTCTTC
v_gene: TRBV18
abundance: -
d_gene: -
j_gene: TRBJ2-1

CDR3aa: CASSQGKGLAGRPTSTDTQYF
CDR3nt: TGCGCCAGCAGCCAAGGAAAGGGACTAGCGGGGAGGCCTACTAGCACAGATACGCAGTATTTT
v_gene: TRBV4-1
abundance: -
d_gene: TRBD2
j_gene: TRBJ2-3

CDR3aa: CASSPGYSLQDTQYF
CDR3nt: TGTGCCAGCAGCCCAGGGTACTCTCTGCAAGATACGCAGTATTTT
v_gene: TRBV7-9
abundance: -
d_gene: -
j_gene: TRBJ2-3

CDR3aa: CASSYRGGRTEAFF
CDR3nt: TGCGCCAGCAGCTACCGGGGGGGGCGGACTGAAGCTTTCTTT
v_gene: TRBV5-1
abundance: -
d_gene: -
j_gene: TRBJ1-1

CDR3aa: CASSLRQGSYEQYF
CDR3nt: TGCGCCAGCAGCCTTAGACAGGGGAGTTACGAGCAGTACTTC
v_gene: TRBV5-1
abundance: -
d_gene: TRBD1
j_gene: TRBJ2-7

CDR3aa: CASSLGGQGSNEQFF
CDR3nt: TGTGCCAGCAGCTTAGGGGGACAGGGTTCCAATGAGCAGTTCTTC
v_gene: TRBV7-3
abundance: few
d_gene: TRBD1
j_gene: TRBJ2-1

CDR3aa: CASSPRRGGNTDTQYF
CDR3nt: TGTGCCAGCAGCCCCCGGAGGGGCGGGAACACAGATACGCAGTATTTT
v_gene: TRBV11-1
abundance: -
d_gene: -
j_gene: TRBJ2-3

CDR3aa: CASSLATGASYSNQPQHF
CDR3nt: TGTGCCAGCAGCTTAGCGACAGGGGCCTCGTATAGCAATCAGCCCCAGCATTTT
v_gene: TRBV7-2
abundance: once
d_gene: TRBD1
j_gene: TRBJ1-5

CDR3aa: CASSLGGSPLHF
CDR3nt: TGTGCCAGCAGCTTAGGAGGTTCACCCCTCCACTTT
v_gene: TRBV7-9
abundance: -
d_gene: -
j_gene: TRBJ1-6

CDR3aa: CASSLYSGRTETQYF
CDR3nt: TGTGCCAGCAGCTTATATAGCGGGAGAACAGAGACCCAGTACTTC
v_gene: TRBV5-4
abundance: -
d_gene: TRBD2
j_gene: TRBJ2-5

CDR3aa: CASSLTRTSGGGNEQFF
CDR3nt: TGCGCCAGCAGCTTAACTCGGACTAGCGGAGGAGGCAATGAGCAGTTCTTC
v_gene: TRBV5-1
abundance: -
d_gene: TRBD2
j_gene: TRBJ2-1

CDR3aa: CSVGNRPNTGELFF
CDR3nt: TGCAGCGTTGGAAACAGGCCGAACACCGGGGAGCTGTTTTTT
v_gene: TRBV29-1
abundance: -
d_gene: -
j_gene: TRBJ2-2

CDR3aa: CASSQGGLKADTQYF
CDR3nt: TGTGCCAGCAGTCAGGGGGGACTTAAAGCAGATACGCAGTATTTT
v_gene: TRBV2
abundance: once
d_gene: -
j_gene: TRBJ2-3

CDR3aa: CASSYPRTGTGDTDTQYF
CDR3nt: TGTGCCAGCAGCTATCCACGAACCGGGACAGGGGACACAGATACGCAGTATTTT
v_gene: TRBV5-4
abundance: -
d_gene: TRBD1
j_gene: TRBJ2-3

CDR3aa: CASSLNSRQGYNEQFF
CDR3nt: TGTGCCAGCAGCTTGAACAGCAGGCAGGGCTACAATGAGCAGTTCTTC
v_gene: TRBV5-4
abundance: -
d_gene: -
j_gene: TRBJ2-1

CDR3aa: CASSSDGYESPLHF
CDR3nt: TGTGCCAGCAGCTCCGACGGGTATGAGTCACCCCTCCACTTT
v_gene: TRBV11-2
abundance: -
d_gene: -
j_gene: TRBJ1-6

CDR3aa: CASSFRQGWETQYF
CDR3nt: TGTGCCAGCAGTTTTAGACAGGGTTGGGAGACCCAGTACTTC
v_gene: TRBV28
abundance: once
d_gene: TRBD1
j_gene: TRBJ2-5

CDR3aa: CASSFGGQSSYNEQFF
CDR3nt: TGTGCCAGCAGCTTTGGCGGCCAGAGCTCCTACAATGAGCAGTTCTTC
v_gene: TRBV5-4
abundance: -
d_gene: -
j_gene: TRBJ2-1

CDR3aa: CASSYSRGTSTDTQYF
CDR3nt: TGTGCCAGCAGTTACTCACGCGGGACCAGCACAGATACGCAGTATTTT
v_gene: TRBV6-6
abundance: -
d_gene: -
j_gene: TRBJ2-3

CDR3aa: CASSLAGTHHSPLHF
CDR3nt: TGTGCCAGCAGCTTGGCAGGGACTCATCATTCACCCCTCCACTTT
v_gene: TRBV5-4
abundance: -
d_gene: -
j_gene: TRBJ1-6

CDR3aa: CASSLMPGGYNEQFF
CDR3nt: TGTGCCAGCAGCTTAATGCCGGGAGGATACAATGAGCAGTTCTTC
v_gene: TRBV7-3
abundance: -
d_gene: TRBD2
j_gene: TRBJ2-1

CDR3aa: CASGNWAGGVTGELFF
CDR3nt: TGTGCCAGCGGGAATTGGGCGGGAGGAGTGACCGGGGAGCTGTTTTTT
v_gene: TRBV2
abundance: -
d_gene: TRBD2
j_gene: TRBJ2-2

CDR3aa: CASNQQGYGELFF
CDR3nt: TGCGCCAGCAACCAACAGGGGTACGGGGAGCTGTTTTTT
v_gene: TRBV5-1
abundance: -
d_gene: TRBD1
j_gene: TRBJ2-2

CDR3aa: CASSDLRGWETQYF
CDR3nt: TGTGCCAGCAGTGACCTCAGGGGGTGGGAGACCCAGTACTTC
v_gene: TRBV6-1
abundance: -
d_gene: TRBD1
j_gene: TRBJ2-5

CDR3aa: CASSLALGYTEAFF
CDR3nt: TGTGCCAGCAGCTTAGCCCTAGGATACACTGAAGCTTTCTTT
v_gene: TRBV7-8
abundance: -
d_gene: -
j_gene: TRBJ1-1

CDR3aa: CASRKTGDQETQYF
CDR3nt: TGTGCCAGCAGGAAAACGGGGGACCAAGAGACCCAGTACTTC
v_gene: TRBV6-1
abundance: -
d_gene: -
j_gene: TRBJ2-5

CDR3aa: CASSVDPGHHTEAFF
CDR3nt: TGTGCCAGCAGCGTGGATCCGGGACACCACACTGAAGCTTTCTTT
v_gene: TRBV9
abundance: -
d_gene: -
j_gene: TRBJ1-1

CDR3aa: CASSSQGGGTEAFF
CDR3nt: TGTGCCAGCAGTTCACAGGGGGGGGGCACTGAAGCTTTCTTT
v_gene: TRBV7-9
abundance: -
d_gene: TRBD1
j_gene: TRBJ1-1

CDR3aa: CASSLWGQGGNTIYF
CDR3nt: TGTGCCAGCAGTTTATGGGGACAGGGAGGAAACACCATATATTTT
v_gene: TRBV28
abundance: -
d_gene: TRBD1
j_gene: TRBJ1-3

CDR3aa: CASSLRVAGAYEQYF
CDR3nt: TGTGCCAGCAGCTTAAGGGTAGCGGGAGCCTACGAGCAGTACTTC
v_gene: TRBV7-2
abundance: -
d_gene: TRBD2
j_gene: TRBJ2-7

CDR3aa: CASSQSRTSPFSGSYNEQFF
CDR3nt: TGCGCCAGCAGTCAATCGAGGACTAGCCCGTTTAGTGGCTCCTACAATGAGCAGTTCTTC
v_gene: TRBV23-1
abundance: -
d_gene: TRBD2
j_gene: TRBJ2-1

CDR3aa: CSVGQGQETQYF
CDR3nt: TGCAGCGTCGGACAGGGCCAAGAGACCCAGTACTTC
v_gene: TRBV29-1
abundance: -
d_gene: TRBD1
j_gene: TRBJ2-5

CDR3aa: CASSLGGRRGSSYNSPLHF
CDR3nt: TGTGCCAGCAGCTTAGGGGGACGCAGGGGAAGCTCCTATAATTCACCCCTCCACTTT
v_gene: TRBV11-2
abundance: -
d_gene: -
j_gene: TRBJ1-6